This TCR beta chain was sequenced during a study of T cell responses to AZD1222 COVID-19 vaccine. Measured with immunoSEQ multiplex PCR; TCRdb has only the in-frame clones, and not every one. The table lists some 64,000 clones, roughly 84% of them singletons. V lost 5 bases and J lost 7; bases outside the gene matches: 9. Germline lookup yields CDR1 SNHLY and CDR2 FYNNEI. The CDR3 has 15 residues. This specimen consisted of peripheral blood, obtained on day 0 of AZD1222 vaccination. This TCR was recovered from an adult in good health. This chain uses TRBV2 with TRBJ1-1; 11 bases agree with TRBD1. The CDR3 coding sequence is TGTGCCAGCAGTACCAGGGACAGGGGGTATGGTGAAGCTTTCTTT. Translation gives CASSTRDRGYGEAFF.